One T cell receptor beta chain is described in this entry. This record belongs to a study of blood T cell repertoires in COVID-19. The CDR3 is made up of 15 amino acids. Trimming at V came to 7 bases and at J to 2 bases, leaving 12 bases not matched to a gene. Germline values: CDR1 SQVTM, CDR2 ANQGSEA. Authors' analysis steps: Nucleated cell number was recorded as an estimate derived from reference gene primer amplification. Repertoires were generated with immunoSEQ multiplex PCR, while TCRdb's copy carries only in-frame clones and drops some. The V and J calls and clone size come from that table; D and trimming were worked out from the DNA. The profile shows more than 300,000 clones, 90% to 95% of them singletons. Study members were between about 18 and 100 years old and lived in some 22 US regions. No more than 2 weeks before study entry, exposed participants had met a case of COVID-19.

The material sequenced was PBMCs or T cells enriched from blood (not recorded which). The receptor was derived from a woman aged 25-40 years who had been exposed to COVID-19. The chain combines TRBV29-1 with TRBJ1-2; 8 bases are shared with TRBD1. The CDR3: CSGQSQGAGNYGYTF. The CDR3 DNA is TGCAGCGGCCAAAGCCAGGGGGCTGGGAACTATGGCTACACCTTC.